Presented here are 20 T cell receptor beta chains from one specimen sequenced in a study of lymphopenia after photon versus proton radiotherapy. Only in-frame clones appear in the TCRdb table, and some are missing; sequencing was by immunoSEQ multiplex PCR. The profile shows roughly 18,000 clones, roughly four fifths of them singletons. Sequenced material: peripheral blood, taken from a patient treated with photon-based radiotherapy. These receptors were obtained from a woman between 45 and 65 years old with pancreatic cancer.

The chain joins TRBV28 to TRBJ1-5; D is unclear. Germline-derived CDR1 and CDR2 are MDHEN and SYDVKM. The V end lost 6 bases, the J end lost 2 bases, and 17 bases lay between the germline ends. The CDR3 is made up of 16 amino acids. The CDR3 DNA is TGTGCCAGCAGGCCATTTTCGGGAAGGGGCAATCAGCCCCAGCATTTT. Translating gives CASRPFSGRGNQPQHF.

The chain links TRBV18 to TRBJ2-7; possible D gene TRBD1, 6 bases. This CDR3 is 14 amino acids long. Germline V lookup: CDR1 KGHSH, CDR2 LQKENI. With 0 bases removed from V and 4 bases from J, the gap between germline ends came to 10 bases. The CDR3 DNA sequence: TGTGCCAGCTCACCACCGCACAGGGAGTACGAGCAGTACTTC. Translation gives CASSPPHREYEQYF.

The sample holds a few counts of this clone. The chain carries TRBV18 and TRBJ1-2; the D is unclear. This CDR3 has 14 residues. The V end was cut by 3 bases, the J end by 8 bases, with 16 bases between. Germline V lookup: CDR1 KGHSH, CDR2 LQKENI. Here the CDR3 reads CASSPPHSGVGYTF. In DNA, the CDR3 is TGTGCCAGCTCACCTCCCCACTCCGGGGTCGGCTACACCTTC. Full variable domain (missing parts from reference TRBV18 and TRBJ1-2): NAGVMQNPRHLVRRRGQEARLRCSPMKGHSHVYWYRQLPEEGLKFMVYLQKENIIDESGMPKERFSAEFPKEGPSILRIQQVVRGDSAAYFCASSPPHSGVGYTFGSGTRLTVV.

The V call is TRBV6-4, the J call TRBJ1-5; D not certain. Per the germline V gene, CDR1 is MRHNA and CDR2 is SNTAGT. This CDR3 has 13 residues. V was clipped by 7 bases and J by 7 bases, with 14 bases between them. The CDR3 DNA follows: TGTGCCAGCATCTTCAAGCCCGACCAGCCCCAGCATTTT. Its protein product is CASIFKPDQPQHF.

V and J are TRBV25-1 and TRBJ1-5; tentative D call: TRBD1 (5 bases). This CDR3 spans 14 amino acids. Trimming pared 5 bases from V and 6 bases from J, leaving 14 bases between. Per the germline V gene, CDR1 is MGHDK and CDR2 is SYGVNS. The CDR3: CASSPGTVGQPQHF. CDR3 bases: TGTGCCAGCAGTCCCGGGACGGTAGGTCAGCCCCAGCATTTT. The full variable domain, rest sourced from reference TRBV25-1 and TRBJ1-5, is EADIYQTPRYLVIGTGKKITLECSQTMGHDKMYWYQQDPGMELHLIHYSYGVNSTEKGDLSSESTVSRIRTEHFPLTLESARPSHTSQYLCASSPGTVGQPQHFGDGTRLSIL.

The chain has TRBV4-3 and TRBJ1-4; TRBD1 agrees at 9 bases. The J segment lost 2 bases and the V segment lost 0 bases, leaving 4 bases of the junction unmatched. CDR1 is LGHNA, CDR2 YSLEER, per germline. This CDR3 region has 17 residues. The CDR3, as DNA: TGCGCCAGCAGCCAAGACGGACAGGGGAGGACTAATGAAAAACTGTTTTTT. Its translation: CASSQDGQGRTNEKLFF.

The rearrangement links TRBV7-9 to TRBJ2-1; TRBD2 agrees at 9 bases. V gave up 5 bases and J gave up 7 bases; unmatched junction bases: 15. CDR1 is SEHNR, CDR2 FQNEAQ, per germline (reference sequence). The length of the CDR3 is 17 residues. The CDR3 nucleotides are TGTGCCAGCAGCCCCCGGGCTAGCGGGGAGGTGCGTAATGAGCAGTTCTTC. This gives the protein CASSPRASGEVRNEQFF.

CDR3: CASSDLDMGNQPQHF. CDR3 coding DNA: TGTGCCAGCAGCGACCTAGACATGGGCAATCAGCCCCAGCATTTT. The chain combines TRBV6-6 with TRBJ1-5; no definite D call. The CDR3 spans 15 residues. With 6 bases removed from V and 2 bases from J, the gap between germline ends came to 14 bases. The germline gives CDR1 MNHNY, CDR2 SVGAGI (reference sequence).

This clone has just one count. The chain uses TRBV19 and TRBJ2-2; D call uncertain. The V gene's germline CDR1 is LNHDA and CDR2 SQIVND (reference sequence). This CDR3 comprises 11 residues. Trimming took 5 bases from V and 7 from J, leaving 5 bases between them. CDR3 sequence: CASSVLGELFF. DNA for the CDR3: TGTGCCAGTAGTGTACTCGGGGAGCTGTTTTTT.

CDR3 residues: CASSKGGTGLKEQFF. Written as DNA, the CDR3 is TGTGCCAGCAGCAAAGGGGGGACTGGCCTTAAGGAGCAGTTCTTC. The genes are TRBV11-2 and TRBJ2-1; the D gene could be TRBD1 or TRBD2 (6 bases each). The germline gives CDR1 SGHAT, CDR2 FQNNGV. Between the trimmed V and J ends, which lost 5 bases and 10 bases, there was a span of 21 bases. The CDR3 is 15 amino acids. Filled out from reference TRBV11-2 and TRBJ2-1, the complete variable domain reads EAGVAQSPRYKIIEKRQSVAFWCNPISGHATLYWYQQILGQGPKLLIQFQNNGVVDDSQLPKDRFSAERLKGVDSTLKIQPAKLEDSAVYLCASSKGGTGLKEQFFGPGTRLTVL.

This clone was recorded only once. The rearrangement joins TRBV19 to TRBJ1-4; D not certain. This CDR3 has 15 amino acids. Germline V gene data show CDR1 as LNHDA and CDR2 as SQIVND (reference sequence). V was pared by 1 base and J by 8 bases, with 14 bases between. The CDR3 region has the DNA TGTGCCAGTAGTATAGCCGGCAGGCGCGTCGAAAAACTGTTTTTT. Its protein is CASSIAGRRVEKLFF.

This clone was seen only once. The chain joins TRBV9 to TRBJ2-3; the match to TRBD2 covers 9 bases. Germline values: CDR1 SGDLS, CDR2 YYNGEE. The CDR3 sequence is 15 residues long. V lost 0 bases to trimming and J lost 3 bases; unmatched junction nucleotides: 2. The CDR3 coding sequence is TGTGCCAGCAGCGTAGGAGCGGGAGGTACAGATACGCAGTATTTT. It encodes CASSVGAGGTDTQYF. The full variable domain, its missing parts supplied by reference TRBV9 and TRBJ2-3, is DSGVTQTPKHLITATGQRVTLRCSPRSGDLSVYWYQQSLDQGLQFLIQYYNGEERAKGNILERFSAQQFPDLHSELNLSSLELGDSALYFCASSVGAGGTDTQYFGPGTRLTVL.

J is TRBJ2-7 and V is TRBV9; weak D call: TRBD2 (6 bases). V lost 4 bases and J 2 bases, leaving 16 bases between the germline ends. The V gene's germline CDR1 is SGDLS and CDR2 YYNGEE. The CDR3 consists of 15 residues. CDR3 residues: CASSPQSGGPYEQYF. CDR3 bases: TGTGCCAGCAGCCCTCAGAGTGGAGGGCCCTACGAGCAGTACTTC.

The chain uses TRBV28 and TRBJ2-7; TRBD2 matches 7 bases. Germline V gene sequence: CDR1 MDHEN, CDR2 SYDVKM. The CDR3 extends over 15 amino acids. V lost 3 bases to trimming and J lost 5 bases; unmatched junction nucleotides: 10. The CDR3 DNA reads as TGTGCCAGCAGTTTGGCTAGCGGAGGCATCCACGAGCAGTACTTC. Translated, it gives CASSLASGGIHEQYF.

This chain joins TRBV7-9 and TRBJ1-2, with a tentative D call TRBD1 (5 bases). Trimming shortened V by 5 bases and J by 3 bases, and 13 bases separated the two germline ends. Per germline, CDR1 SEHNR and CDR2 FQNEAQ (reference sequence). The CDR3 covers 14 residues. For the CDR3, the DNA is TGTGCCAGCAGCATTCGAGCGGGACACTATGGCTACACCTTC. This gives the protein CASSIRAGHYGYTF. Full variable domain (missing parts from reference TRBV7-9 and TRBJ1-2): DTGVSQNPRHKITKRGQNVTFRCDPISEHNRLYWYRQTLGQGPEFLTYFQNEAQLEKSRLLSDRFSAERPKGSFSTLEIQRTEQGDSAMYLCASSIRAGHYGYTFGSGTRLTVV.

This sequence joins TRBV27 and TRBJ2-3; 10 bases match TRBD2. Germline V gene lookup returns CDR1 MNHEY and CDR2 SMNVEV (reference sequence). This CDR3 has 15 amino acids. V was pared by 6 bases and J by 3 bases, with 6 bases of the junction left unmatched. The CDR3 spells CASSPLAGETDTQYF. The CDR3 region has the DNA TGTGCCAGCAGCCCCCTAGCGGGAGAAACAGATACGCAGTATTTT.

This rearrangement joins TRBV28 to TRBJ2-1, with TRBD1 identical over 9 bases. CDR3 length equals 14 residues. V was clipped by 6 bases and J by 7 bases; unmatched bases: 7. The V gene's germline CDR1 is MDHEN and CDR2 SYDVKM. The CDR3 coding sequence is TGTGCCAGCAGCGGGACAGGGCCCGTTAATGAGCAGTTCTTC. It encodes CASSGTGPVNEQFF.

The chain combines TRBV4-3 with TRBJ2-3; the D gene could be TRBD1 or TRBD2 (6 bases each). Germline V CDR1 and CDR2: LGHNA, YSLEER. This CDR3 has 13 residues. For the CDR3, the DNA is TGCGCAAGTCGGGGGCCCAGCACAGATACGCAGTATTTT. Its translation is CASRGPSTDTQYF.

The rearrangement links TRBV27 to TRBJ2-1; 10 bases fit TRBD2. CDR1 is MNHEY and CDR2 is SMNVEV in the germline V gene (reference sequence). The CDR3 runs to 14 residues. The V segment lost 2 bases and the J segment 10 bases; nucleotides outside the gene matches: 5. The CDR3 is CASSLLAGDKEQFF. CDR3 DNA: TGTGCCAGCAGTTTACTAGCGGGAGATAAGGAGCAGTTCTTC.

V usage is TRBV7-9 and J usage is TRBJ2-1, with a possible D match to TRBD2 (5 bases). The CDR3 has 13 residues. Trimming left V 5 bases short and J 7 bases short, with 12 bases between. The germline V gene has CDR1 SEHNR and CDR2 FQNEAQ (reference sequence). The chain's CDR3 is CASSDHGGNEQFF. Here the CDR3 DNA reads TGTGCCAGCAGCGACCATGGCGGGAATGAGCAGTTCTTC.